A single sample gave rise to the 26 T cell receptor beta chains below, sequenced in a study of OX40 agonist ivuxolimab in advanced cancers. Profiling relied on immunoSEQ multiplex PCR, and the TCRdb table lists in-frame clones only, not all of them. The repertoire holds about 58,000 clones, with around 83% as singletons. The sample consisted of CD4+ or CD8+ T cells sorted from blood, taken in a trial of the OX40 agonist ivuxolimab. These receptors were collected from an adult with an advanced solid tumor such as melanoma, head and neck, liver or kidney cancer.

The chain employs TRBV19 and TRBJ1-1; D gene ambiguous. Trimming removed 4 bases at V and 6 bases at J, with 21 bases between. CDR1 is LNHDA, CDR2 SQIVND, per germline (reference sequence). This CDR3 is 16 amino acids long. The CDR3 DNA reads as TGTGCCAGTAGTACCCGCCGGGCAGCCCTGACTCCTGAAGCTTTCTTT. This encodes CASSTRRAALTPEAFF.

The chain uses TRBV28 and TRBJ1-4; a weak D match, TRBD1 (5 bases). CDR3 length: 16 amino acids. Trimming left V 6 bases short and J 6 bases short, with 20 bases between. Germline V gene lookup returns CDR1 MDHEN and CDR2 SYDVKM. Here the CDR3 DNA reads TGTGCCAGCAGCCCCCATGGGGGAGGGGATCATGAAAAACTGTTTTTT. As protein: CASSPHGGGDHEKLFF.

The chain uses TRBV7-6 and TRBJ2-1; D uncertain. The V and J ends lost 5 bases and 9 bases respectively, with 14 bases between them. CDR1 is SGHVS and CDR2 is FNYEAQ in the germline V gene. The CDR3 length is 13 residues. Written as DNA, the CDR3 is TGTGCCAGCAGCACGAAGGGTTGGGGTGAGCAGTTCTTC. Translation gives CASSTKGWGEQFF.

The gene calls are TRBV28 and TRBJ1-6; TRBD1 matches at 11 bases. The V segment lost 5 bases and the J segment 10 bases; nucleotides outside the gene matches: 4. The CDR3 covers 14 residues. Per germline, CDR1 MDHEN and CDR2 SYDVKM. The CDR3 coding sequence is TGTGCCAGCAGTCCCGGACAGGGGGCATCACCCCTCCACTTT. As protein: CASSPGQGASPLHF.

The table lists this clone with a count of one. CDR3 nucleotide sequence: TGTGCCAGCAGCTTAGCGATGGGTACTGAAGCTTTCTTT. Translated: CASSLAMGTEAFF. The rearrangement joins TRBV7-9 to TRBJ1-1; no reliable D call. Between the trimmed V and J ends, which lost 0 bases and 5 bases, there was a span of 7 bases. CDR1 and CDR2 (germline): SEHNR, FQNEAQ (reference sequence). The CDR3 contains 13 residues. The full variable domain, rest sourced from reference TRBV7-9 and TRBJ1-1, is DTGVSQNPRHKITKRGQNVTFRCDPISEHNRLYWYRQTLGQGPEFLTYFQNEAQLEKSRLLSDRFSAERPKGSFSTLEIQRTEQGDSAMYLCASSLAMGTEAFFGQGTRLTVV.

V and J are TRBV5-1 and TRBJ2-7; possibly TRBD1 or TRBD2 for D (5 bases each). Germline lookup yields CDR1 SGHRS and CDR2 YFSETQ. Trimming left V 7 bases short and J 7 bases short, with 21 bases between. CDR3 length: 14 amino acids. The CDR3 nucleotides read TGCGCCAGCTCCCGGGACCCCGGAGGCGGGGAGCAGTACTTC. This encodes CASSRDPGGGEQYF.

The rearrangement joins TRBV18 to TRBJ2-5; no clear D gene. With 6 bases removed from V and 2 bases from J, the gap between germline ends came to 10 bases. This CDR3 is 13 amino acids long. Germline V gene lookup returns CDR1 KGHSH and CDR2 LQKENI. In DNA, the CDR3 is TGTGCCAGCTCTTGGCAGTTTCAAGAGACCCAGTACTTC. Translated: CASSWQFQETQYF.

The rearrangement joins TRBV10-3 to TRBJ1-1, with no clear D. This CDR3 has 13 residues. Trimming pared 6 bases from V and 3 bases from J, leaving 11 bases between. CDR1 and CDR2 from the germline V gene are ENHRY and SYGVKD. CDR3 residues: CAIRFSLDTEAFF. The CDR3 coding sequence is TGTGCCATCAGGTTCTCTTTGGACACTGAAGCTTTCTTT.

CDR3 sequence reads: CASSYDRGTDTQYF. CDR3 coding DNA: TGTGCCAGCAGTTACGACAGGGGAACAGATACGCAGTATTTT. The genes are TRBV6-5 and TRBJ2-3; 8 positions agree with TRBD1. Per the germline V gene, CDR1 is MNHEY and CDR2 is SVGAGI. The ends lost 2 bases at V and 3 bases at J; junction bases unmatched: 1. The CDR3 loop spans 14 amino acids.

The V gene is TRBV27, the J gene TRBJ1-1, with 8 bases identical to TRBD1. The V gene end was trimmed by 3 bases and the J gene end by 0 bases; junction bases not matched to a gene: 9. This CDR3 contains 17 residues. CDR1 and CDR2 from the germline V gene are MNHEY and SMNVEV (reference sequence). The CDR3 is CASSFHPDRALNTEAFF. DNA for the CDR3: TGTGCCAGCAGTTTTCACCCGGACAGGGCCCTGAACACTGAAGCTTTCTTT.

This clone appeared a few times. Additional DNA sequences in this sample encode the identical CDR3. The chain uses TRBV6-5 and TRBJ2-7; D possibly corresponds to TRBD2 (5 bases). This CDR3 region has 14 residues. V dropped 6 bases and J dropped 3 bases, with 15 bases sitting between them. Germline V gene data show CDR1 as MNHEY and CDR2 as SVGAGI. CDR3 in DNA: TGTGCCAGCAGCCCTTCGGGCGGAGGCTACGAGCAGTACTTC. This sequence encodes CASSPSGGGYEQYF.

The CDR3 here is CASSAATGLNTEAFF. DNA for the CDR3: TGTGCCAGCAGCGCAGCGACAGGGCTGAACACTGAAGCTTTCTTT. V and J are TRBV7-8 and TRBJ1-1; TRBD1 matches at 7 bases. J was trimmed by 0 bases and V by 5 bases; bases with no gene match: 6. This CDR3 spans 15 amino acids. Germline CDR1 and CDR2: SGHVS and FQNEAQ.

CDR3 coding DNA: TGTGCCAGCAGTGACAGATCGGCCGAGCAGTACTTC. Protein: CASSDRSAEQYF. This rearrangement joins TRBV6-5 to TRBJ2-7; TRBD1 is a possible D gene (5 bases). Per germline, CDR1 MNHEY and CDR2 SVGAGI. The V end was cut by 5 bases, the J end by 6 bases, with 11 bases between. The CDR3 totals 12 residues.

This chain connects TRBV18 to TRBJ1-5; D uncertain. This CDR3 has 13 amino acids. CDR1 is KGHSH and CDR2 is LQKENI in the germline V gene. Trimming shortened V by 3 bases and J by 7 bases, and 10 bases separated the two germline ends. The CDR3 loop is CASSPSGQQPQHF. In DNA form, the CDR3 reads TGTGCCAGCTCACCTAGTGGGCAGCAGCCCCAGCATTTT.

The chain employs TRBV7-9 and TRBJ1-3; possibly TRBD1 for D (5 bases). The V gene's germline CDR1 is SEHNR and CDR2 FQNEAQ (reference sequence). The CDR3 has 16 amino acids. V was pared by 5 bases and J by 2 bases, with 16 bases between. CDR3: CASSPRGDTAGNTIYF. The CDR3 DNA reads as TGTGCCAGCAGCCCCCGGGGGGATACGGCTGGAAACACCATATATTTT.

In DNA, the CDR3 is TGCGCCAGCAGCTTGGTCACGGCCGGAGGTTACTATGGCTACACCTTC. Encoded protein: CASSLVTAGGYYGYTF. The chain uses TRBV5-1 and TRBJ1-2, with D unresolved. This CDR3 is 16 amino acids long. The ends were cut back, 0 bases at V and 3 bases at J, with 15 bases in the middle. Germline V gene data show CDR1 as SGHRS and CDR2 as YFSETQ.

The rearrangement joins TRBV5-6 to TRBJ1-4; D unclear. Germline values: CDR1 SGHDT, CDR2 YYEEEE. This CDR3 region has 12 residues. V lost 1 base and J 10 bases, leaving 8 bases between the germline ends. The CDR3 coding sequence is TGTGCCAGCAGCTTGACGTTTGGAAAACTGTTTTTT. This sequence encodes CASSLTFGKLFF.

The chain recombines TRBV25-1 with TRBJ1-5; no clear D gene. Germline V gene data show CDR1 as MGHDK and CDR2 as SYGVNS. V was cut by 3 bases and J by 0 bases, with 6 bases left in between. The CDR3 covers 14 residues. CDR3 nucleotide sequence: TGTGCCAGCAGTGATCAGGTTAGCAATCAGCCCCAGCATTTT. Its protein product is CASSDQVSNQPQHF.

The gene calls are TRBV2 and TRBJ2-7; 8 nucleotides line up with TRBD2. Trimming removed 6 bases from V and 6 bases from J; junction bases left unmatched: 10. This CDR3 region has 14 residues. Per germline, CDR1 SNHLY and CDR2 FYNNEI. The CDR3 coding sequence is TGTGCCAGCAGCCGGGAGGGGGGCATGGGCGAGCAGTACTTC. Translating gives CASSREGGMGEQYF.

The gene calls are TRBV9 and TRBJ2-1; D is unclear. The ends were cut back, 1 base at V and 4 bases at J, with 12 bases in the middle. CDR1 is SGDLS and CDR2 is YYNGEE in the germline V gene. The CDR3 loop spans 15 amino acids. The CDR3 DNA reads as TGTGCCAGCAGCGTACTCGGAGCTCGGTACAATGAGCAGTTCTTC. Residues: CASSVLGARYNEQFF.

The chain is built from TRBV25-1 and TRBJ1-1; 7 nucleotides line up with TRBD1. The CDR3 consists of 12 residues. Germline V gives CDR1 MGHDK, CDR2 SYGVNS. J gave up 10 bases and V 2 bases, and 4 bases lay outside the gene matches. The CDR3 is CASSEIRGAAFF. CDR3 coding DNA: TGTGCCAGCAGTGAAATCAGGGGGGCAGCTTTCTTT.

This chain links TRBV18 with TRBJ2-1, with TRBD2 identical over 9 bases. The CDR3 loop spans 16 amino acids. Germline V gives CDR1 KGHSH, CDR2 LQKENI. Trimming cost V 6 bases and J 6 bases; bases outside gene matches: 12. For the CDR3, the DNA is TGTGCCAGCTCCCCGCGGGGAGCTAGCGGGGCCAATGAGCAGTTCTTC. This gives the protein CASSPRGASGANEQFF.

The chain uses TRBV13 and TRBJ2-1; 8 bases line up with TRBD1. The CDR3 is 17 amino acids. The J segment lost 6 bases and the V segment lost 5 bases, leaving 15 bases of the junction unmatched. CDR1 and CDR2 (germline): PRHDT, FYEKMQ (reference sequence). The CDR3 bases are TGTGCCAGCAGCCCCCCCGCGACAGGGGATGGATCCAATGAGCAGTTCTTC. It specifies CASSPPATGDGSNEQFF. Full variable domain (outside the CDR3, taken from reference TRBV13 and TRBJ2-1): AAGVIQSPRHLIKEKRETATLKCYPIPRHDTVYWYQQGPGQDPQFLISFYEKMQSDKGSIPDRFSAQQFSDYHSELNMSSLELGDSALYFCASSPPATGDGSNEQFFGPGTRLTVL.

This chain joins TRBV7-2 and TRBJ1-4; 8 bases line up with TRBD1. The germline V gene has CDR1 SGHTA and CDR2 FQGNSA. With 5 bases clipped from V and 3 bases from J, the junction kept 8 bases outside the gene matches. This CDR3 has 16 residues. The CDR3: CASSRRTGPSNEKLFF. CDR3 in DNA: TGTGCCAGCAGCAGAAGGACAGGGCCCTCTAATGAAAAACTGTTTTTT. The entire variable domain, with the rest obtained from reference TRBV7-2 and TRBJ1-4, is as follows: GAGVSQSPSNKVTEKGKDVELRCDPISGHTALYWYRQSLGQGLEFLIYFQGNSAPDKSGLPSDRFSAERTGGSVSTLTIQRTQQEDSAVYLCASSRRTGPSNEKLFFGSGTQLSVL.

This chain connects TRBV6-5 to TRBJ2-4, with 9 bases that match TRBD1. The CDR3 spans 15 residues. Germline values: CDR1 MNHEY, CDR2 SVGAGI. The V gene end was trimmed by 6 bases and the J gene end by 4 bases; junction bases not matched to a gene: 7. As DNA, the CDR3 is TGTGCCAGCAGCCGTACAGGGGGCGAGAAAAACATTCAGTACTTC. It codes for CASSRTGGEKNIQYF.

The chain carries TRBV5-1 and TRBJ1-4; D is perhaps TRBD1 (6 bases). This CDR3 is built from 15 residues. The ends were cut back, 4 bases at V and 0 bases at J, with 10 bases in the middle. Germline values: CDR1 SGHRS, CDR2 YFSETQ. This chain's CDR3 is CASSPGHATNEKLFF. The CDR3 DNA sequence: TGCGCCAGCAGCCCGGGACACGCAACTAATGAAAAACTGTTTTTT.